Listed below are T cell receptor beta chains from one sample, sequenced in a study of T cell repertoires in cytomegalovirus infection. These receptors are not linked to any known antigen. TCRdb reprocessed the reads with MiXCR, giving one entry per CDR3 protein. Of tens of thousands of distinct CDR3 sequences listed, around 20% are singletons. The sequencing used CD8+ T cells from cultured PBMCs, collected from culture after CMV antigen stimulation. Receptor source: a human donor in good health (CMV status not recorded). Some clones in this sample may be carry-over from other donors' samples. The CDR3 runs from the conserved cysteine through the conserved F or W. Each record gives: D gene, V gene, J gene, clone size, CDR3 protein, CDR3 DNA. A D gene is named only where the DNA matches it firmly. Some rows mark clone size as missing; the rest say once, few, many or name a class of expanded clone.

TRBD2	TRBV11-2	TRBJ2-2	few	CASSLEPAGANTGELFF	TGTGCCAGCAGCTTAGAACCAGCGGGGGCGAACACCGGGGAGCTGTTTTTT
-	TRBV7-2	TRBJ2-1	-	CASSRLSSYNEQFF	TGTGCCAGCAGCCGCCTGAGCTCCTACAATGAGCAGTTCTTC
-	TRBV25-1	TRBJ2-1	few	CASRQGPEQFF	TGTGCCAGCAGGCAGGGTCCTGAGCAGTTCTTC
-	TRBV7-6	TRBJ1-4	-	CASSSRAETNEKLFF	TGTGCCAGCAGCTCAAGGGCCGAAACTAATGAAAAACTGTTTTTT
-	TRBV19	TRBJ2-6	-	CASSLGVFAISGANVLTF	TGTGCCAGTAGTCTCGGGGTCTTCGCTATTTCTGGGGCCAACGTCCTGACTTTC
TRBD1	TRBV12-3/TRBV12-4	TRBJ2-2	-	CASSTDRDAYLTGELFF	TGTGCCAGCAGCACGGACAGGGACGCTTACCTCACCGGGGAGCTGTTTTTT
TRBD1	TRBV2	TRBJ2-2	many	CASSPGQVIPGELFF	TGTGCCAGCAGTCCGGGACAGGTGATACCCGGGGAGCTGTTTTTT
TRBD2	TRBV7-2	TRBJ2-3	-	CASSALAGGTSTDTQYF	TGTGCCAGCAGCGCTCTGGCGGGGGGGACTAGCACAGATACGCAGTATTTT
TRBD1	TRBV12-3/TRBV12-4	TRBJ1-2	-	CASGQGMDGYTF	TGTGCCAGCGGACAGGGAATGGATGGCTACACCTTC
-	TRBV7-6	TRBJ2-2	few	CASSLELGVTGELFF	TGTGCCAGCAGCTTAGAGCTGGGGGTCACCGGGGAGCTGTTTTTT
-	TRBV6-6	TRBJ1-5	few	CASSLQGTGQPQHF	TGTGCCAGCAGTCTACAGGGAACCGGTCAGCCCCAGCATTTT
-	TRBV27	TRBJ1-1	-	CASSLSPGLNTEAFF	TGTGCCAGCAGTTTATCGCCAGGATTGAACACTGAAGCTTTCTTT
-	TRBV7-9	TRBJ2-1	-	CASSSHRDHNEQFF	TGTGCCAGCAGCTCTCACAGGGATCACAATGAGCAGTTCTTC
TRBD1	TRBV10-3	TRBJ2-1	few	CAISDMGQGGELEQFF	TGTGCCATCAGTGACATGGGACAGGGGGGGGAATTGGAGCAGTTCTTC
-	TRBV28	TRBJ1-1	-	CASSPLSSIAGTEAFF	TGTGCCAGCAGTCCCTTAAGTTCGATTGCGGGCACTGAAGCTTTCTTT
TRBD2	TRBV27	TRBJ2-7	-	CASSLLAGEQYF	TGTGCCAGCAGTCTCTTAGCGGGCGAGCAGTACTTC
-	TRBV27	TRBJ2-1	once	CASRGSGTYQFF	TGTGCCAGCAGAGGTTCCGGGACATACCAGTTCTTC
-	TRBV10-3	TRBJ2-2	few	CAISSGSNTGELFF	TGTGCCATCAGTTCTGGGTCAAACACCGGGGAGCTGTTTTTT
-	TRBV7-2	TRBJ2-3	few	CASSPMEGKDGDTQYF	TGTGCCAGCAGCCCCATGGAGGGGAAGGACGGAGATACGCAGTATTTT
TRBD1	TRBV12-3/TRBV12-4	TRBJ1-2	once	CASRSTGRFTNYGYTF	TGTGCCAGCAGGTCGACAGGGAGGTTTACCAACTATGGCTACACCTTC
-	TRBV7-2	TRBJ2-3	-	CASSLGTTSTDTQYF	TGTGCCAGCAGCTTAGGGACAACTAGCACAGATACGCAGTATTTT
-	TRBV4-1	TRBJ1-6	few	CASSQRDRIDSPLHF	TGCGCCAGCAGCCAGAGGGACCGGATCGATTCACCCCTCCACTTT
-	TRBV9	TRBJ1-1	-	CASSVGSSEAFF	TGTGCCAGCAGCGTAGGCAGCAGTGAAGCTTTCTTT
-	TRBV7-8	TRBJ2-3	-	CASSKRDGTDTQYF	TGTGCCAGCAGCAAACGGGACGGCACAGATACGCAGTATTTT
TRBD1	TRBV7-8	TRBJ2-7	many	CASSKPGQGATHEQYF	TGTGCCAGCAGCAAGCCGGGTCAGGGGGCTACTCACGAGCAGTACTTC
-	TRBV6-5	TRBJ1-6	many	CASSYRLYNSPLHF	TGTGCCAGCAGTTACCGCTTATATAATTCACCCCTCCACTTT
-	TRBV27	TRBJ1-5	few	CASSPLGNGQPQHF	TGTGCCAGCAGTCCCCTAGGGAATGGTCAGCCCCAGCATTTT
-	TRBV25-1	TRBJ1-5	many	CASSEQGFQPQHF	TGTGCCAGCAGTGAACAGGGCTTTCAGCCCCAGCATTTT
-	TRBV7-9	TRBJ2-3	-	CASSPTLEDTQYF	TGTGCCAGCAGTCCTACACTAGAGGATACGCAGTATTTT
TRBD1	TRBV6-2/TRBV6-3	TRBJ1-2	-	CASSYDPRQGWYGYTF	TGTGCCAGCAGTTACGACCCTCGACAGGGCTGGTATGGCTACACCTTC
-	TRBV6-2/TRBV6-3	TRBJ2-3	-	CASSYSEIYTQYF	TGTGCCAGCAGTTACTCGGAGATTTATACGCAGTATTTT
-	TRBV4-1	TRBJ1-2	-	CASSQGDLYGYTF	TGCGCCAGCAGCCAAGGGGATCTCTATGGCTACACCTTC
-	TRBV27	TRBJ2-7	-	CASSQYPGPAYEQYF	TGTGCCAGCAGTCAGTATCCAGGGCCGGCCTACGAGCAGTACTTC
TRBD1	TRBV2	TRBJ2-2	-	CASSPDRGYNTGELFF	TGTGCCAGCAGTCCAGACAGGGGCTACAACACCGGGGAGCTGTTTTTT
-	TRBV7-9	TRBJ2-6	few	CASSLDSSGANVLTF	TGTGCCAGCAGCTTAGATAGCTCTGGGGCCAACGTCCTGACTTTC
-	TRBV7-2	TRBJ2-3	many	CASSLEADSTDTQYF	TGTGCCAGCAGCCTAGAAGCGGATAGCACAGATACGCAGTATTTT
-	TRBV6-1	TRBJ2-7	-	CASNVAGTVGDEQYF	TGTGCCAGCAACGTCGCCGGGACGGTAGGCGACGAGCAGTACTTC
-	TRBV6-1	TRBJ1-6	few	CASSPSIEQVGPSPLHF	TGTGCCAGCAGTCCCTCAATAGAACAGGTCGGCCCTTCACCCCTCCACTTT
-	TRBV12-3/TRBV12-4	TRBJ2-7	many	CASSLALYEQYF	TGTGCCAGCAGTTTAGCGCTGTACGAGCAGTACTTC
-	TRBV10-1	TRBJ2-1	-	CASSEGGTSPVYNEQFF	TGCGCCAGCAGTGAGGGAGGGACATCTCCGGTGTACAATGAGCAGTTCTTC